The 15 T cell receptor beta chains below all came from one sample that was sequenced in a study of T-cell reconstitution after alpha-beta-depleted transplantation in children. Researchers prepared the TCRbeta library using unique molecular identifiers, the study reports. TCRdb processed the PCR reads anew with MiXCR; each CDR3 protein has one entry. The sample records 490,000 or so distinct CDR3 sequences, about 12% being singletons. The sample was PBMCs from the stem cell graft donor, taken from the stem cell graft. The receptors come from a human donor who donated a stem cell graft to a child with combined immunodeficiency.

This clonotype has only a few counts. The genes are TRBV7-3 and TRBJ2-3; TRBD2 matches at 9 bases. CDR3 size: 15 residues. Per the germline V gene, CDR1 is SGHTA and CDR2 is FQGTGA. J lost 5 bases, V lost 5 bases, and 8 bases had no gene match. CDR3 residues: CASSKSGGQGDTQYF. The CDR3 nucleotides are TGTGCCAGCAGCAAGAGCGGGGGGCAGGGAGATACGCAGTATTTT.

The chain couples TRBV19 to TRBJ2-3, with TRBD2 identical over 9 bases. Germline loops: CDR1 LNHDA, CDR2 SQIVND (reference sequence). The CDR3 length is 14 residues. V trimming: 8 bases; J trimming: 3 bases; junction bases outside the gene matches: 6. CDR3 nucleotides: TGTGCCAGTTCCGGAGCGGGGGGAACAGATACGCAGTATTTT. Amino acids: CASSGAGGTDTQYF.

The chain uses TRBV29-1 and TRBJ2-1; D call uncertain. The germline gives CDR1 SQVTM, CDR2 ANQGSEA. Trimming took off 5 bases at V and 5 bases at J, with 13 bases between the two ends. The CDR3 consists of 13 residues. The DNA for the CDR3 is TGCAGCGTTAGGGCTGCGTGGGACAATGAGCAGTTCTTC. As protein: CSVRAAWDNEQFF.

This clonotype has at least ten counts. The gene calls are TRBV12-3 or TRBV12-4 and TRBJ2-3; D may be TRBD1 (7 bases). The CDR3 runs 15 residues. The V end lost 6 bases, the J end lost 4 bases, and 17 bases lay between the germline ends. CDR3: CASSWRGRVPDTQYF. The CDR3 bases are TGTGCCAGCAGCTGGAGGGGGCGCGTCCCAGATACGCAGTATTTT.

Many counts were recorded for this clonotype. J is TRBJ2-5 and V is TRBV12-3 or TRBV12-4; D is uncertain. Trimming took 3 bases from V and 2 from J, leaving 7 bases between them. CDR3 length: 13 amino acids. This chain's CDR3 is CASSFWQQETQYF. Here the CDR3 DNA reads TGTGCCAGCAGTTTTTGGCAGCAAGAGACCCAGTACTTC.

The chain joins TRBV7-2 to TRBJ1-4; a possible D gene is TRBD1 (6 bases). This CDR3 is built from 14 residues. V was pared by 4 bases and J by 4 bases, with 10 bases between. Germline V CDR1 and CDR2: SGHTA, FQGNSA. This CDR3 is CASSSTGFNEKLFF. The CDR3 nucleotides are TGTGCCAGCAGCTCTACAGGGTTTAATGAAAAACTGTTTTTT.

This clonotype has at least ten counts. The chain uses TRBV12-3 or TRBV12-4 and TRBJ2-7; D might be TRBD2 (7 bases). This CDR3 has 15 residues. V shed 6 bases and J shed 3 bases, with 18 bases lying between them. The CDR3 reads CASSPRGGLGYEQYF. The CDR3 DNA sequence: TGTGCCAGCAGCCCTAGGGGGGGTTTAGGCTACGAGCAGTACTTC.

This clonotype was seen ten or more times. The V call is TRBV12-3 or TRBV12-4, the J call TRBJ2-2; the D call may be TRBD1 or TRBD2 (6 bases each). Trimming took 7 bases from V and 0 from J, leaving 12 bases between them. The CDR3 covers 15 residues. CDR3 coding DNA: TGTGCCAGCACAATCGGGGGCGCGAACACCGGGGAGCTGTTTTTT. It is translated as CASTIGGANTGELFF.

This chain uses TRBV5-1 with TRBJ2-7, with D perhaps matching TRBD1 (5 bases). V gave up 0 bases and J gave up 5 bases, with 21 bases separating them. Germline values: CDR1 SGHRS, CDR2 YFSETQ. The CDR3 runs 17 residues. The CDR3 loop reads CASSLEPQGIIGHEQYF. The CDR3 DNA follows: TGCGCCAGCAGCTTGGAGCCGCAGGGTATCATTGGCCACGAGCAGTACTTC.

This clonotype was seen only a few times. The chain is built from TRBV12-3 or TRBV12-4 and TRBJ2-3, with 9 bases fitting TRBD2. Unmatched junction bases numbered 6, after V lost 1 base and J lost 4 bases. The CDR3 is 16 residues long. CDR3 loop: CASSLGRGGAADTQYF. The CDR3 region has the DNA TGTGCCAGCAGTTTAGGGCGCGGGGGGGCCGCAGATACGCAGTATTTT.

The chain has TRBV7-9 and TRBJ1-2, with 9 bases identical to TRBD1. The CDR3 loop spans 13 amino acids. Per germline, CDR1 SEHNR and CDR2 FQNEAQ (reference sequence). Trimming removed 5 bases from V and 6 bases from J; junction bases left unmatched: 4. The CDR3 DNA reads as TGTGCCAGCAGCCACCGGACAGGGGATGGCTACACCTTC. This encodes CASSHRTGDGYTF.

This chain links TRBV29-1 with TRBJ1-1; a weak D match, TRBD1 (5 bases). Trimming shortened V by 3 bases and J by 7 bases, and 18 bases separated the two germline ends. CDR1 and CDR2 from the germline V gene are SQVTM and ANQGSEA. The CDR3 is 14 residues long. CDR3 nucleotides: TGCAGCGTTGAGCGGAATAGAGGGGACCGTGAAGCTTTCTTT. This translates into CSVERNRGDREAFF.

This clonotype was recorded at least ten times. CDR3 bases: TGTGCCAGCAGATCTAGCGGACCCTCCTACAATGAGCAGTTCTTC. Amino acids: CASRSSGPSYNEQFF. J is TRBJ2-1 and V is TRBV12-3 or TRBV12-4, with 7 bases that match TRBD2. This CDR3 contains 15 residues. Trimming removed 6 bases from V and 0 bases from J; junction bases left unmatched: 5.

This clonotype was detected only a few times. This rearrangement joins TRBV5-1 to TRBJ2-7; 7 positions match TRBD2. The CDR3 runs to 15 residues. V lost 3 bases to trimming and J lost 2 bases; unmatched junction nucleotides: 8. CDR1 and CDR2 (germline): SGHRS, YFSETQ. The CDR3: CASSSSGLAAYEQYF. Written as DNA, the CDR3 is TGCGCCAGCAGCTCGAGCGGTCTAGCGGCCTACGAGCAGTACTTC.

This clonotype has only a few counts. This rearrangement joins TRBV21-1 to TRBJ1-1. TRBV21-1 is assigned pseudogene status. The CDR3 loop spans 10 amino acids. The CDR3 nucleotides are TGTGCCAGACTGAACAGTGAAGCTTTCTTT. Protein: CARLNSEAFF.